Following are 12 T cell receptor beta chains from one sample sequenced in a study of T cell repertoires in cytomegalovirus infection (dated by TCRdb to about 2019). Sequencing took place on an Illumina HiSeq 1500. Starting from the raw public reads, TCRdb applied fastp trimming at Q25, assembled clones with MiXCR and retained in-frame beta chains. Entries that share a CDR3 protein sequence are merged under the most common genes and DNA. The sample includes around 280,000 distinct CDR3 sequences, with around 13% observed a single time. Of the sample, 7% to 9.5% falls within the top ten clones. Sample: PBMCs. These receptor sequences come from a human donor in good health (CMV status not recorded). Some clones in this sample may be carry-over from other donors' samples.

A remark on this clonotype: A much larger clone lies a single base off, so this may be a read error. The chain recombines TRBV7-1 with TRBJ1-1; D is undetermined. TRBV7-1 is identified as an open reading frame with a role that is uncertain. The V end was cut by 8 bases, the J end by 4 bases, with 14 bases between. The CDR3 runs 13 residues. DNA for the CDR3: TGTGCCAGCGGCGGAGGCCACAGCACTGAAGCTTTCTTT. Protein product: CASGGGHSTEAFF.

This clonotype was observed a few times. The CDR3 region has the DNA TGTGCCAGTAGTGAGGTTGCCTGGGGGTTGGAGGAGCAGTTCTTC. Translating it yields CASSEVAWGLEEQFF. The gene calls are TRBV19 and TRBJ2-1, with D tentatively TRBD1 or TRBD2 (5 bases each). The CDR3 is 15 residues long. V was pared by 5 bases and J by 10 bases, with 21 bases between. Looked up from germline, CDR1 is LNHDA and CDR2 is SQIVND (reference sequence).

This clonotype was seen a handful of times. This chain uses TRBV4-1 with TRBJ2-7; D is perhaps TRBD1 (6 bases). The CDR3 extends over 15 amino acids. Trimming took 4 bases from V and 6 from J, leaving 19 bases between them. Germline V gene data show CDR1 as MGHRA and CDR2 as YSYEKL. The CDR3 protein is CASSLGQTPIREQYF. In DNA form, the CDR3 reads TGCGCCAGCAGCCTCGGACAGACGCCGATCCGCGAGCAGTACTTC.

There are many counts of this clonotype. The J gene is TRBJ2-3, the V gene TRBV4-1; a weak D match, TRBD1 (7 bases). V lost 3 bases and J 0 bases, leaving 22 bases between the germline ends. CDR1 is MGHRA, CDR2 YSYEKL, per germline. This CDR3 is built from 19 residues. The CDR3: CASSQRDSLVLTSTDTQYF. CDR3 sequence (DNA): TGCGCCAGCAGCCAGCGGGACAGTCTAGTCTTGACTAGCACAGATACGCAGTATTTT.

V is TRBV12-3 or TRBV12-4 and J is TRBJ1-1; D is ambiguous. This CDR3 has 10 amino acids. The germline V and J ends were trimmed by 7 bases and 5 bases, with 5 bases remaining between them. Written as DNA, the CDR3 is TGTGCCAGCAAGAAGACTGAAGCTTTCTTT. It yields the protein CASKKTEAFF.

To note about this clonotype: The germline gene is not matched at one end of the junction; a read error may be the cause. The chain links TRBV5-4 to TRBJ2-7, with a tentative D call TRBD2 (6 bases). Germline lookup yields CDR1 SGHNT and CDR2 YYREEE (reference sequence). This CDR3 has 13 residues. CDR3 sequence: CASRLGGSYEQYF. As DNA, the CDR3 is TGTGCCAGCAGGTTGGGGGGATCCTACGAGCAGTACTTC.

This clonotype was counted ten times or more. The rearrangement links TRBV7-2 to TRBJ2-2; D gene uncertain. Germline V gene sequence: CDR1 SGHTA, CDR2 FQGNSA. The CDR3 runs 16 residues. Trimming left V 8 bases short and J 2 bases short, with 18 bases between. This CDR3 reads CASPIRRSRNTGELFF. The CDR3 DNA follows: TGTGCCAGCCCCATCAGGCGGAGTCGAAACACCGGGGAGCTGTTTTTT.

The chain has TRBV28 and TRBJ1-1; no reliable D call. V was pared by 8 bases and J by 1 base, with 14 bases between. CDR1 is MDHEN, CDR2 SYDVKM, per germline. The CDR3 runs 14 residues. The CDR3 sequence is CASDVARENTEAFF. The CDR3 DNA follows: TGTGCCAGCGATGTTGCCCGGGAGAACACTGAAGCTTTCTTT.

This clonotype was counted at least ten times. The chain combines TRBV7-9 with TRBJ2-1, with 8 bases lining up with TRBD2. The V gene end was trimmed by 2 bases and the J gene end by 1 base; junction bases not matched to a gene: 7. The length of the CDR3 is 17 residues. Germline-derived CDR1 and CDR2 are SEHNR and FQNEAQ (reference sequence). The CDR3 region has the DNA TGTGCCAGCAGCTTAAATGGTCGGGGGGGGTCCTACAATGAGCAGTTCTTC. Its translation: CASSLNGRGGSYNEQFF.

This clonotype has only a few counts. CDR3 sequence (DNA): TGTGCCAGCAGCCCGAGGTGGGAAGAGACCCAGTACTTC. This codes for CASSPRWEETQYF. The chain uses TRBV5-4 and TRBJ2-5; no firm D call. Germline loops: CDR1 SGHNT, CDR2 YYREEE (reference sequence). The CDR3 consists of 13 residues. V lost 4 bases and J lost 3, with 10 bases in between.

The chain has TRBV5-1 and TRBJ2-3; the D gene is possibly TRBD1 (5 bases). The CDR3 is made up of 14 amino acids. Trimming stripped 4 bases from V and 2 bases from J, with 11 bases between. CDR1 SGHRS and CDR2 YFSETQ come from the germline V gene. CDR3 residues: CASSLRQTTDTQYF. The CDR3 nucleotides read TGCGCCAGCAGCCTAAGACAGACCACAGATACGCAGTATTTT.

The table lists this clonotype with a few counts. The V call is TRBV4-2, the J call TRBJ1-1; a weak D match, TRBD1 (6 bases). Germline V gene data show CDR1 as LGHNA and CDR2 as YNFKEQ. V was pared by 0 bases and J by 0 bases, with 20 bases between. The CDR3 has 19 residues. CDR3 region: CASSQESLGGVGMNTEAFF. CDR3 sequence (DNA): TGTGCCAGCAGCCAAGAGAGTCTTGGGGGCGTTGGGATGAACACTGAAGCTTTCTTT.